This T cell receptor (beta chain) stems from a study of Ad26.COV2.S vaccination and SARS-CoV-2 variants. About the research overall: Vaccine-arm donor from the placebo-controlled COV1001 Ad26.COV2.S trial. Notes on the study in general: Total T cell responses, in the TCR breadth and depth analyses, may have been underestimated. Spike-specific responses of CD8+ and CD4+ T cells were reported to display substantial breadth after vaccination.

Comment on this clone: Its antigen remains unknown.

Assay used: immunoSEQ multiplex PCR; TCRdb lists only in-frame clones, some missing. The repertoire holds roughly 380,000 clones, approximately 84% seen once, with about 3.5% in the top ten. This CDR3 has 14 residues. The germline V gene encodes CDR1 SEHNR and CDR2 FQNEAQ (reference sequence). J lost 3 bases, V lost 3 bases, and 3 bases had no gene match. Treatment meaning: around 19 received Ad26.COV2.S at low or high dose, single or two shots; about 5 received placebo; per-sample allocation not given. Following the first vaccine or placebo injection, samples were taken on day 63. The donor's status was that of an adult aged 18-55 years in Boston.

The sequence was collected from a person aged 18-60 years who received the Ad26.COV2.S COVID-19 vaccine or a placebo. The gene calls are TRBV7-9 and TRBJ2-7, with TRBD1 matching over 9 bases. The specimen was peripheral blood, collected in a trial of Ad26.COV2.S vaccine versus placebo. DNA for the CDR3: TGTGCCAGCAGCTTGGGGACAGGGAGCTACGAGCAGTACTTC. This codes for CASSLGTGSYEQYF.